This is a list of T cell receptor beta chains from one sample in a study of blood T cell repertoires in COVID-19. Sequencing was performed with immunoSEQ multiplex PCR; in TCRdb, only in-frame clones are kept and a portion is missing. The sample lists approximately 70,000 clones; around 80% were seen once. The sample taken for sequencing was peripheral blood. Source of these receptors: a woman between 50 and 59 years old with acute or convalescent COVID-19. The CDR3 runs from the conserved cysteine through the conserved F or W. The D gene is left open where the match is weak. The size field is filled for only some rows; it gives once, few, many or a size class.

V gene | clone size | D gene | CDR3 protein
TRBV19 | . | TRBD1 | CASTTLDRDQPQHF
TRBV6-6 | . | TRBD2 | CAIRAASGSYEQYF
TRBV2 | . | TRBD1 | CASQGDRVGNTEAFF
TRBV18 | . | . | CASSPTTGNYGYTF
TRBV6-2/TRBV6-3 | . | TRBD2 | CASSSGTSGRAYEQFF
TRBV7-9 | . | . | CASSLDGRRYEQFF
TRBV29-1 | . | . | CSVTSDRGEQYF
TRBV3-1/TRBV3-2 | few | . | CASSRGTATEAFF
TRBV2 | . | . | CASRNQGPFSYEQYF
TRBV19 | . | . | CASTPVHFSNQPQHF
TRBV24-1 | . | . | CATSLTGETNEQFF
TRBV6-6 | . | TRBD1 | CASGQGAMTEAFF
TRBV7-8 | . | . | CASSLGAGAYTEAFF
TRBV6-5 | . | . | CAVQVIGEQFF
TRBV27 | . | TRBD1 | CASSKGQSTDTQYF
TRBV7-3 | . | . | CASSFGGSTEAFF
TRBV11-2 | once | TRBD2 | CASSRPLAGGLETQYF
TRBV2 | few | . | CASSEQEETQYF
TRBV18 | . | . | CASSPGTRAEGYTF
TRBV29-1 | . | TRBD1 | CSVSRGGGNYGYTF
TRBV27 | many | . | CASSLSGGGGEKLFF
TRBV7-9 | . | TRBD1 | CASSSRGTVNEKLFF
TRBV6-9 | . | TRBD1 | CARIRQGRRGYEQYF
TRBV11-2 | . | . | CASSYRPGGTNEKLFF
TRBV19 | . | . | CASRAATQPQHF
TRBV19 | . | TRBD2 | CASILAGTDTQYF
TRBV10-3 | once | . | CAISSDFSNQPQHF
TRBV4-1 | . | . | CASSQDRSSSYNEQFF
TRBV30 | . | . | CAWAGRRIIQETQYF
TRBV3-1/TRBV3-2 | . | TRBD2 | CASSPGTSGGDTDTQYF
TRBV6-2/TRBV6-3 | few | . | CASSWGGSSNEQFF
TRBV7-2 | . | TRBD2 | CASSSRLAGDINEQFF
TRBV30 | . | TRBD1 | CAWSVHRGISPLHF
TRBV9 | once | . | CASSATPTTTNEKLFF
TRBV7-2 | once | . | CASSPPPRWVGQNTGELFF
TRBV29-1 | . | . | CSVDQGSGYTF
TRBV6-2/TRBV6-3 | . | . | CASSWGDLTGELFF
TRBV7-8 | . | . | CASSVSGRTNQPQHF
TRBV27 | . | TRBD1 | CASSPRVGTGATGELFF
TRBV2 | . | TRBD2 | CASEKLAGVETQYF
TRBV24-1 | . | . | CATSDFRDKKETQYF
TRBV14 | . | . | CASSQLNTYEQYF
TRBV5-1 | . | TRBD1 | CASSRVDPLRTGTYEQYF